This T cell receptor (beta chain) was found in a study of T cell responses to AZD1222 COVID-19 vaccine. General study points: The donors showed a predominance of white British ancestry and of females, with possible underestimation of clonal diversity.

Measured with immunoSEQ multiplex PCR; TCRdb has only the in-frame clones, and not every one. The data contain 50,000 to 65,000 clones, roughly four fifths of them singletons. Notes on this clone: Its specificity is unknown.

CDR1 MDHEN and CDR2 SYDVKM come from the germline V gene. The CDR3 has 13 residues. V was shortened by 6 bases and J by 8 bases, with 16 bases between the two germline ends. The receptor was derived from an adult who received the AZD1222 COVID-19 vaccine. The sample here was peripheral blood, taken 28 days after the second AZD1222 dose. V usage is TRBV28 and J usage is TRBJ1-2, with TRBD1 as a possible D gene (6 bases). CDR3 nucleotides: TGTGCCAGCAGCACTCGGACAGCCAGAGGCTACACCTTC. Residues: CASSTRTARGYTF.